Presented here are 32 T cell receptor beta chains from one specimen sequenced in a study of blood T cells in healthy people across ages. A second about 7 to 11 cycle PCR used barcoded and J-beta primers. TCRdb independently ran MiXCR on the 5' RACE reads; one entry per CDR3 protein. The sample has about 780,000 distinct CDR3 sequences, 35% to 50% seen once. Material: blood. Receptors originate from a man older than 75 in good health.

V is TRBV9 and J is TRBJ1-2; D is possibly TRBD1 (6 bases). Trimming took 0 bases from V and 3 from J, leaving 9 bases between them. This CDR3 comprises 14 residues. Germline CDR1 SGDLS, CDR2 YYNGEE. The CDR3 region is CASSVGQDDYGYTF. CDR3 coding DNA: TGTGCCAGCAGCGTAGGACAGGACGACTATGGCTACACCTTC.

The J gene is TRBJ1-1, the V gene TRBV19, with D uncertain. The CDR3 is 14 amino acids. The germline V gene encodes CDR1 LNHDA and CDR2 SQIVND (reference sequence). V was clipped by 7 bases and J by 1 base, with 13 bases between them. The DNA of the CDR3 is TGTGCCAGTAAGGTTTGGTCACCGAACACTGAAGCTTTCTTT. This sequence encodes CASKVWSPNTEAFF. Looking up the rest from reference TRBV19 and TRBJ1-1 gives the full variable domain: DGGITQSPKYLFRKEGQNVTLSCEQNLNHDAMYWYRQDPGQGLRLIYYSQIVNDFQKGDIAEGYSVSREKKESFPLTVTSAQKNPTAFYLCASKVWSPNTEAFFGQGTRLTVV.

V gene TRBV10-3 combines with J gene TRBJ2-2; 8 nucleotides align to TRBD2. Trimming at V came to 7 bases and at J to 7 bases, leaving 11 bases not matched to a gene. The CDR3 spans 15 residues. Germline V lookup: CDR1 ENHRY, CDR2 SYGVKD. This chain's CDR3 is CAITEGTRAVGELFF. CDR3 in DNA: TGTGCCATCACCGAAGGGACTAGAGCTGTCGGGGAGCTGTTTTTT.

This clonotype was found many times. In nucleotides, the CDR3 is TGCGCCAGCAAAATAGCCGGCAGCGACTTAGGCGAGCAGTACTTC. It specifies CASKIAGSDLGEQYF. This chain joins TRBV5-1 and TRBJ2-7; no clear D gene. Between the trimmed V and J ends, which lost 6 bases and 6 bases, there was a span of 22 bases. CDR1 and CDR2 (germline): SGHRS, YFSETQ. This CDR3 contains 15 residues.

As regards this clonotype: The junction departs from germline at one end; a sequencing error may be responsible. The rearrangement links TRBV10-3 to TRBJ2-2; weak D call: TRBD2 (6 bases). The CDR3 is 14 residues long. The germline CDR1 and CDR2 sequences are ENHRY and SYGVKD. CDR3 sequence (DNA): TGTGCCATCAGTGAAGAGGTCAACACCGGGGGGCTGTTTTTT. Its protein is CAISEEVNTGGLFF.

This rearrangement joins TRBV11-1 to TRBJ2-1; the D gene is possibly TRBD2 (6 bases). The CDR3 spans 16 residues. CDR1 is SGHAT, CDR2 FQDESV, per germline (reference sequence). V lost 3 bases, J lost 0 bases, and 12 bases lay in between. The CDR3 region is CASSFGGESSYNEQFF. The DNA of the CDR3 is TGTGCCAGCAGCTTTGGCGGGGAGAGCTCCTACAATGAGCAGTTCTTC. The full variable domain, in which reference TRBV11-1 and TRBJ2-1 provide the parts outside the CDR3, is EAEVAQSPRYKITEKSQAVAFWCDPISGHATLYWYRQILGQGPELLVQFQDESVVDDSQLPKDRFSAERLKGVDSTLKIQPAELGDSAMYLCASSFGGESSYNEQFFGPGTRLTVL.

CDR3 nucleotide sequence: TGCAGTGCTGTAGGGGGGGCGCAGTACAATGAGCAGTTCTTC. This translates into CSAVGGAQYNEQFF. The chain recombines TRBV20-1 with TRBJ2-1; weak D call: TRBD2 (7 bases). The CDR3 runs 14 residues. Looked up from germline, CDR1 is DFQATT and CDR2 is SNEGSKA (reference sequence). V lost 5 bases and J lost 4, with 15 bases in between.

This clonotype was found many times. The chain has TRBV29-1 and TRBJ2-5; 14 bases match TRBD2. The CDR3 consists of 15 residues. V trimming: 3 bases; J trimming: 4 bases; junction bases outside the gene matches: 4. Germline V CDR1 and CDR2: SQVTM, ANQGSEA. The CDR3 DNA sequence: TGCAGCGTTGAGAGACTAGCGGGAGGGGGAGAGACCCAGTACTTC. Amino acids: CSVERLAGGGETQYF. The variable domain in full, completed from reference TRBV29-1 and TRBJ2-5, reads SAVISQKPSRDICQRGTSLTIQCQVDSQVTMMFWYRQQPGQSLTLIATANQGSEATYESGFVIDKFPISRPNLTFSTLTVSNMSPEDSSIYLCSVERLAGGGETQYFGPGTRLLVL.

The chain carries TRBV29-1 and TRBJ1-1; D not resolved. The CDR3 is 10 residues long. V was pared by 0 bases and J by 11 bases, with 7 bases between. Germline CDR1 and CDR2: SQVTM and ANQGSEA. The CDR3 sequence is CSVEEPRAFF. CDR3 bases: TGCAGCGTTGAAGAACCGCGGGCTTTCTTT.

The CDR3: CASSAAVAVNEQFF. In DNA form, the CDR3 reads TGTGCCAGCAGCGCCGCGGTAGCAGTCAATGAGCAGTTCTTC. The J gene is TRBJ2-1, the V gene TRBV7-3, with D hard to call. The V end lost 5 bases, the J end lost 6 bases, and 14 bases lay between the germline ends. The CDR3 spans 14 residues. Germline assignment: CDR1 SGHTA and CDR2 FQGTGA.

This clonotype was counted at least ten times. This rearrangement joins TRBV12-3 or TRBV12-4 to TRBJ2-1; TRBD2 matches 15 bases. The CDR3 is 18 amino acids. V lost 0 bases, J lost 8 bases, and 8 bases stayed unmatched. CDR3 sequence: CASSLATGLAGGIDEQFF. In DNA form, the CDR3 reads TGTGCCAGCAGTTTAGCTACGGGACTAGCGGGAGGCATCGATGAGCAGTTCTTC.

In this sample, this clonotype turned up a few times. The chain uses TRBV18 and TRBJ2-1; D might be TRBD1 (7 bases). CDR3 length: 14 amino acids. Germline V gives CDR1 KGHSH, CDR2 LQKENI. V gave up 2 bases and J gave up 7 bases, with 12 bases separating them. The CDR3 bases are TGTGCCAGCTCACCAGAGACAGGGAGGAATGAGCAGTTCTTC. It codes for CASSPETGRNEQFF. Combining the CDR3 with reference TRBV18 and TRBJ2-1 gives the whole variable domain NAGVMQNPRHLVRRRGQEARLRCSPMKGHSHVYWYRQLPEEGLKFMVYLQKENIIDESGMPKERFSAEFPKEGPSILRIQQVVRGDSAAYFCASSPETGRNEQFFGPGTRLTVL.

This clonotype was seen a few times. The chain carries TRBV6-1 and TRBJ2-1; TRBD2 is a possible D gene (5 bases). V lost 1 base and J 6 bases, leaving 10 bases between the germline ends. The CDR3 totals 14 residues. Germline CDR1 reads MNHNS; CDR2 reads SASEGT. The CDR3 region is CASSEGDGSNEQFF. The CDR3 region has the DNA TGTGCCAGCAGTGAAGGAGATGGGAGCAATGAGCAGTTCTTC.

The chain links TRBV7-2 to TRBJ2-4, with 11 bases fitting TRBD2. Germline CDR1 is SGHTA and CDR2 is FQGNSA. CDR3 size: 17 residues. V lost 11 bases, J lost 2 bases, and 14 bases stayed unmatched. The CDR3 DNA follows: TGTGCCTGCGTGCTAGCGGGAGGAGGGTTGACCAAAAACATTCAGTACTTC. Translation gives CACVLAGGGLTKNIQYF.

This clonotype appeared a single time. V and J are TRBV7-2 and TRBJ1-4; 10 positions agree with TRBD1. J lost 10 bases, V lost 5 bases, and 4 bases had no gene match. The CDR3 loop spans 13 amino acids. Germline CDR1 SGHTA, CDR2 FQGNSA. The CDR3 DNA reads as TGTGCCAGCAGCGCGGGACAGGGGCGAAAACTGTTTTTT. Residues: CASSAGQGRKLFF.

This clonotype was counted ten times or more. The J gene is TRBJ2-7, the V gene TRBV20-1; TRBD2 matches at 10 bases. The germline V gene encodes CDR1 DFQATT and CDR2 SNEGSKA (reference sequence). Trimming cost V 3 bases and J 5 bases; bases outside gene matches: 10. This CDR3 comprises 15 residues. In nucleotides, the CDR3 is TGCAGTGCTAGCGGCGCTAGCGGGAGCTTCGACGAGCAGTACTTC. Its translation is CSASGASGSFDEQYF.

The rearrangement uses TRBV10-3 and TRBJ2-3, with a weak D call TRBD1 (6 bases). The CDR3 is 14 amino acids. The ends were cut back, 6 bases at V and 4 bases at J, with 14 bases in the middle. Germline values: CDR1 ENHRY, CDR2 SYGVKD. The CDR3 coding sequence is TGTGCCATCAGCGGAACCGCAGGGGCAGATACGCAGTATTTT. This sequence encodes CAISGTAGADTQYF.

This clonotype was observed many times. The V and J genes are TRBV7-2 and TRBJ2-4; 8 nucleotides match TRBD2. The end of the DNA fits TRBJ2-7 better, so the J call may be wrong. Germline V gene lookup returns CDR1 SGHTA and CDR2 FQGNSA. This CDR3 is built from 15 residues. This CDR3 is CASSLNSGTGSEQYF. The CDR3 region has the DNA TGTGCCAGCAGCTTAAATAGCGGGACGGGTTCCGAGCAGTACTTC.

Points on this clonotype: A single base separates this from a much larger clone, so it may be a read error. The chain joins TRBV29-1 to TRBJ2-1, with TRBD1 matching over 7 bases. Germline V gene sequence: CDR1 SQVTM, CDR2 ANQGSEA. V lost 6 bases, J lost 5 bases, and 10 bases stayed unmatched. The CDR3 loop spans 14 amino acids. CDR3 DNA sequence: TGCAGCGTGGTACAGGGGACGTCCAACAATGAGCAGTTCTTC. Its translation: CSVVQGTSNNEQFF.

The chain links TRBV15 to TRBJ2-7; perhaps TRBD1 as D (7 bases). TRBJ2-5 matches the DNA end more closely, so the J call is doubtful. Germline CDR1 reads LNHNV; CDR2 reads YYDKDF (reference sequence). CDR3 length: 16 amino acids. The DNA of the CDR3 is TGTGCCACCAGCAGAGGCGGGACAGCCGGTACCATGACCCAGTACTTC. Translating gives CATSRGGTAGTMTQYF.

The rearrangement joins TRBV3-1 to TRBJ1-4; tentatively, D is TRBD1 (6 bases). V lost 0 bases to trimming and J lost 5 bases, with 10 bases between them. This CDR3 region has 15 residues. Germline CDR1 and CDR2: LGHDT and YNNKEL (reference sequence). The CDR3, as DNA: TGTGCCAGCAGCCAAGACCTGGACAGAAATGAAAAACTGTTTTTT. This sequence encodes CASSQDLDRNEKLFF. The full variable domain, in which reference TRBV3-1 and TRBJ1-4 provide the parts outside the CDR3, is DTAVSQTPKYLVTQMGNDKSIKCEQNLGHDTMYWYKQDSKKFLKIMFSYNNKELIINETVPNRFSPKSPDKAHLNLHINSLELGDSAVYFCASSQDLDRNEKLFFGSGTQLSVL.

The rearrangement links TRBV6-6 to TRBJ1-5; no firm D call. This CDR3 has 17 amino acids. The germline gives CDR1 MNHNY, CDR2 SVGAGI (reference sequence). V was clipped by 0 bases and J by 1 base, with 13 bases between them. The chain's CDR3 is CASSYSRWQESNQPQHF. CDR3 bases: TGTGCCAGCAGTTACTCGAGGTGGCAGGAAAGCAATCAGCCCCAGCATTTT.

The chain carries TRBV29-1 and TRBJ2-1; D may be TRBD1 (6 bases). This CDR3 region has 11 residues. From germline, CDR1 is SQVTM and CDR2 ANQGSEA. The germline V and J ends were trimmed by 5 bases and 10 bases, with 12 bases remaining between them. The CDR3 reads CSVSGAKEQFF. DNA for the CDR3: TGCAGCGTTTCAGGGGCCAAGGAGCAGTTCTTC.

The V gene is TRBV5-1, the J gene TRBJ2-7, with D uncertain. Trimming took off 4 bases at V and 0 bases at J, with 14 bases between the two ends. The CDR3 consists of 15 residues. Germline CDR1 SGHRS, CDR2 YFSETQ. CDR3 amino acids: CASSPRAPPSYEQYF. The DNA for the CDR3 is TGCGCCAGCAGCCCCCGGGCGCCGCCCTCCTACGAGCAGTACTTC.

This clonotype was observed a handful of times. The chain carries TRBV7-2 and TRBJ2-4, with TRBD2 matching over 7 bases. This CDR3 has 17 amino acids. Losses at the gene ends were 2 bases for V and 5 bases for J; bases not matched to a gene: 12. Per the germline V gene, CDR1 is SGHTA and CDR2 is FQGNSA. CDR3 sequence: CASSLNVGTMGQNIQYF. The CDR3 DNA reads as TGTGCCAGCAGCTTAAATGTGGGGACTATGGGGCAAAACATTCAGTACTTC.

This clonotype was counted at least ten times. The J gene is TRBJ2-7, the V gene TRBV24-1, with 8 bases that match TRBD1. CDR3 length equals 15 residues. The germline gives CDR1 KGHDR, CDR2 SFDVKD. V was clipped by 3 bases and J by 5 bases; unmatched bases: 8. The CDR3 region is CATSDLGTGSNEQYF. The CDR3 nucleotides are TGTGCCACCAGTGATCTAGGGACAGGATCTAACGAGCAGTACTTC.

The sample holds a few counts of this clonotype. V usage is TRBV4-3 and J usage is TRBJ1-2; D gene ambiguous. V was trimmed by 0 bases and J by 7 bases, leaving 12 bases between them. CDR3 length: 14 residues. Germline assignment: CDR1 LGHNA and CDR2 YSLEER. CDR3 in amino acids: CASSQDQGRRGYTF. The CDR3 bases are TGCGCCAGCAGCCAAGATCAAGGGAGGCGTGGCTACACCTTC.

The V gene is TRBV7-9, the J gene TRBJ2-1, with D perhaps matching TRBD2 (6 bases). The germline CDR1 and CDR2 sequences are SEHNR and FQNEAQ (reference sequence). Deletions cut 5 bases from V and 5 bases from J, with 16 bases between. This CDR3 region has 15 residues. The CDR3 DNA sequence: TGTGCCAGCAGCCCGCGGGACCGAATAGACAATGAGCAGTTCTTC. Its translation is CASSPRDRIDNEQFF.

This chain links TRBV20-1 with TRBJ2-1, with 7 bases matching TRBD2. Trimming removed 6 bases from V and 3 bases from J; junction bases left unmatched: 8. Looked up from germline, CDR1 is DFQATT and CDR2 is SNEGSKA (reference sequence). CDR3 length equals 14 residues. This chain's CDR3 is CSANRDYGYNEQFF. Here the CDR3 DNA reads TGCAGTGCCAACCGGGACTACGGCTACAATGAGCAGTTCTTC.

This clonotype turned up a few times. V usage is TRBV5-1 and J usage is TRBJ2-1; 7 bases agree with TRBD2. Germline V gene lookup returns CDR1 SGHRS and CDR2 YFSETQ. This CDR3 contains 14 residues. After removal of 5 bases from V and 5 bases from J, the junction contained 7 bases not matched to a gene. This CDR3 reads CASSMLGGDNEQFF. The CDR3 nucleotides are TGCGCCAGCAGTATGCTGGGGGGGGACAATGAGCAGTTCTTC. Full variable domain (remainder filled in from reference TRBV5-1 and TRBJ2-1): KAGVTQTPRYLIKTRGQQVTLSCSPISGHRSVSWYQQTPGQGLQFLFEYFSETQRNKGNFPGRFSGRQFSNSRSEMNVSTLELGDSALYLCASSMLGGDNEQFFGPGTRLTVL.

The chain recombines TRBV7-6 with TRBJ2-1; the D gene is possibly TRBD1 (5 bases). Looked up from germline, CDR1 is SGHVS and CDR2 is FNYEAQ. Trimming removed 4 bases at V and 0 bases at J, with 16 bases between. The CDR3 sequence is 17 residues long. The CDR3 DNA sequence: TGTGCCAGCAGCTCCCTAGGGGCGCCGAGCTCCTACAATGAGCAGTTCTTC. Its protein is CASSSLGAPSSYNEQFF. Filled out from reference TRBV7-6 and TRBJ2-1, the complete variable domain reads GAGVSQSPRYKVTKRGQDVALRCDPISGHVSLYWYRQALGQGPEFLTYFNYEAQQDKSGLPNDRFSAERPEGSISTLTIQRTEQRDSAMYRCASSSLGAPSSYNEQFFGPGTRLTVL.

In its sample, this clonotype was seen a few times. This chain links TRBV7-2 with TRBJ1-2; 9 nucleotides align to TRBD1. The CDR3 length is 15 residues. With 5 bases clipped from V and 1 base from J, the junction kept 5 bases outside the gene matches. CDR1 and CDR2 from the germline V gene are SGHTA and FQGNSA. CDR3 amino acids: CASSARDRVNYGYTF. The CDR3 coding sequence is TGTGCCAGCAGCGCCCGGGACAGGGTTAACTATGGCTACACCTTC. Complete variable domain (other parts from reference TRBV7-2 and TRBJ1-2): GAGVSQSPSNKVTEKGKDVELRCDPISGHTALYWYRQSLGQGLEFLIYFQGNSAPDKSGLPSDRFSAERTGGSVSTLTIQRTQQEDSAVYLCASSARDRVNYGYTFGSGTRLTVV.